Detailed here is one T cell receptor beta chain. Its antigen is unidentified. This CDR3 comprises 14 residues. The V gene's germline CDR1 is LGHNA and CDR2 YSLEER. V dropped 6 bases and J dropped 2 bases, with 13 bases sitting between them. This sample was taken from a study of OX40 agonist ivuxolimab in advanced cancers. Profiling relied on immunoSEQ multiplex PCR, and the TCRdb table lists in-frame clones only, not all of them. The sample shows 90,000 to 150,000 clones, more than 80% of them seen only once. General observations from the study: In general, CD8+ T cells held more expanded clones than CD4+ did, on average.

The sample was CD4+ or CD8+ T cells sorted from blood, taken in a trial of the OX40 agonist ivuxolimab. The chain employs TRBV4-3 and TRBJ1-2; TRBD1 is a possible D gene (6 bases). The receptor's source is an adult with an advanced solid tumor such as melanoma, head and neck, liver or kidney cancer. In DNA form, the CDR3 reads TGCGCCAGCAGACAGGGAATTGGCAACTATGGCTACACCTTC. Its translation is CASRQGIGNYGYTF.